The clone carrying this T cell receptor beta chain was seen at least ten times. These data come from a study of T cells in Graves' hyperthyroidism and ophthalmopathy. Each ophthalmopathy patient scored at least 3 on the Clinical Activity Score and at least 4 on NOSPECS grade, with duration under 3 months. Orbital computed tomography and thyroid ultrasound, together with serum TRAb and thyroxine and clinical symptoms, were used for diagnoses. The PBMCs had their origin in around 9.1 ml of fresh peripheral blood. TCR beta CDR3 regions were amplified from RNA transcripts. Using the HTBI primer set, a first-round RT-PCR was run on the TCR CDR3. MiXCR was run by TCRdb on the multiplex PCR reads, yielding one entry per CDR3 protein. The data contain about 600,000 distinct CDR3 sequences, more than 13% of them seen just once; the ten biggest clones take up roughly 7%. V gave up 6 bases and J gave up 0 bases, with 6 bases separating them. CDR1 MNHNS and CDR2 SASEGT come from the germline V gene. The CDR3 runs 14 residues.

The rearrangement joins TRBV6-1 to TRBJ2-6; D is uncertain. The TCR comes from a woman aged 18-29 years with Graves' ophthalmopathy. The sequencing input was blood. The CDR3 sequence: CASRGYSGANVLTF. The DNA of the CDR3 is TGTGCCAGCAGGGGATACTCTGGGGCCAACGTCCTGACTTTC.